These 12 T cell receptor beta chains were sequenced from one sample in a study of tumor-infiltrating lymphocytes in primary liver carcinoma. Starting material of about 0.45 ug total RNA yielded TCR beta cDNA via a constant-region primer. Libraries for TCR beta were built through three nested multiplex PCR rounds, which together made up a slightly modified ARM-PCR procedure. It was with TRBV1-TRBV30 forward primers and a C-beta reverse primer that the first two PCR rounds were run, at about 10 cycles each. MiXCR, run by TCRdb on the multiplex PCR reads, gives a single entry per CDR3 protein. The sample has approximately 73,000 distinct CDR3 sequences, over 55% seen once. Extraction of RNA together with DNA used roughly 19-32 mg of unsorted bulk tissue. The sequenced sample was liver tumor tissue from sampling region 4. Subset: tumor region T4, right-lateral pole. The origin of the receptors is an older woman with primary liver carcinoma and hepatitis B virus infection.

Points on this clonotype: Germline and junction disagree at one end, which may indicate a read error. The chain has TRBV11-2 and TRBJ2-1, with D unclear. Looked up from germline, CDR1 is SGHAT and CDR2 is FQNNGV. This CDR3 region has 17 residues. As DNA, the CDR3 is TGTGCCAGCAGCTCACGACCGGAACAGAGATTCTACAATGAGCAATTCTTC. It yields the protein CASSSRPEQRFYNEQFF.

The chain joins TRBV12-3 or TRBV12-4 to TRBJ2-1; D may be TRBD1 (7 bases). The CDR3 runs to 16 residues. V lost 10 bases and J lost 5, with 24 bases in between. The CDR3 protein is CANSFRGERFDNEQFF. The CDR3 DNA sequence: TGTGCCAATAGTTTCAGGGGGGAGAGATTCGACAATGAGCAGTTCTTC.

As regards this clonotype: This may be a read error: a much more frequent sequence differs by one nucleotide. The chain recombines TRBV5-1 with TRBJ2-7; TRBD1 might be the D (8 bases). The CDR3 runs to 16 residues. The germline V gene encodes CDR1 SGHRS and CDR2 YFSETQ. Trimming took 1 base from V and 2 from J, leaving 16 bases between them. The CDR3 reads CASSLRITGGAYEQYF. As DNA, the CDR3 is TGCGCCAGCAGCTTGAGGATCACAGGGGGGGCCTACGAGCAGTACTTC. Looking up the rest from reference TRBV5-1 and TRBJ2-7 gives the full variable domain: KAGVTQTPRYLIKTRGQQVTLSCSPISGHRSVSWYQQTPGQGLQFLFEYFSETQRNKGNFPGRFSGRQFSNSRSEMNVSTLELGDSALYLCASSLRITGGAYEQYFGPGTRLTVT.

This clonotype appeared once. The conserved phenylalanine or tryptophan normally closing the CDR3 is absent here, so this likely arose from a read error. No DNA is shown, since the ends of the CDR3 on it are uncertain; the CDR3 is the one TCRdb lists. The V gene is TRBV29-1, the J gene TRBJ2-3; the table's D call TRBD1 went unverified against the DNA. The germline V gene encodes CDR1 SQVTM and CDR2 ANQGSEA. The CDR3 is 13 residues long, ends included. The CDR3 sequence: CSTGQGVPDTRYL.

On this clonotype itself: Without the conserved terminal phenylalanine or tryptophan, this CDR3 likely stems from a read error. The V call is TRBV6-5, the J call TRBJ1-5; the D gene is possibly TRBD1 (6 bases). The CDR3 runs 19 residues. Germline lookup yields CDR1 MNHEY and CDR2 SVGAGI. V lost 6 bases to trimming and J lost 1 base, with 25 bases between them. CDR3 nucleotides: TGTGCCAGCAGACCCTGGGGGCAGGGGACGAGAATGAGCAATCAGCCCCAGCATATT. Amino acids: CASRPWGQGTRMSNQPQHI.

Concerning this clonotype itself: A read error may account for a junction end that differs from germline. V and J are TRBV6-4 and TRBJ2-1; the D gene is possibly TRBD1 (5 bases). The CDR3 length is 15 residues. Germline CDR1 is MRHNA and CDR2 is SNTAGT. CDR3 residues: CAGSDGQGSYNEQFF. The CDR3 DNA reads TGTGCCGGCAGTGACGGGCAGGGCTCCTACAATGAGCAGTTCTTC.

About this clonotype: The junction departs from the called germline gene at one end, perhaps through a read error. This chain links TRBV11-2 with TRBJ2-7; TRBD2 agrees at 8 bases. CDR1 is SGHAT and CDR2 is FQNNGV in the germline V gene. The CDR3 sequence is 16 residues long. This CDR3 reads CTSMTPGREAWGEQYF. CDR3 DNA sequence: TGTACCAGCATGACTCCTGGGCGGGAGGCATGGGGGGAGCAGTACTTC.

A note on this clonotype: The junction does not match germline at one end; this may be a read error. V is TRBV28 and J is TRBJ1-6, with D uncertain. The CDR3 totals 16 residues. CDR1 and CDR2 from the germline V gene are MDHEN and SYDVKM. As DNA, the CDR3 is TGTGCTAGCAGCCAAGGGTCTCCGGTTGGGAGTTCGCTCCTCCACTTC. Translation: CASSQGSPVGSSLLHF.

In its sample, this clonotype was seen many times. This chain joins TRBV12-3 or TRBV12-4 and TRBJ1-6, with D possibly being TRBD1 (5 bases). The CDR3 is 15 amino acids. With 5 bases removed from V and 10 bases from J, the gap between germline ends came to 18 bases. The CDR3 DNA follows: TGTGCCAGCAGTCGCACCGGGACGGCGAACTCACCCCTCCACTTT. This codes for CASSRTGTANSPLHF.

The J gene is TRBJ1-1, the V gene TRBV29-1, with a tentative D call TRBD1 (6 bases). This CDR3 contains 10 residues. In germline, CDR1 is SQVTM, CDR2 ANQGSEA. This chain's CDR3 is CSGRQEEAFF. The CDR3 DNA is TGCAGTGGAAGACAGGAGGAAGCTTTCTTT.

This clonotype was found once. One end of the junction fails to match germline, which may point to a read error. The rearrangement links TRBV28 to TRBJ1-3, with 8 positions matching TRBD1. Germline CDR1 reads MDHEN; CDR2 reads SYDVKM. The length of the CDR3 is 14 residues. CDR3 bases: TGCGCCAGCAGTCCAGGGGGCCCTGGAAACACCATATATTTT. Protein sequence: CASSPGGPGNTIYF. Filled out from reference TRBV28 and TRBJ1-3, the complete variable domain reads DVKVTQSSRYLVKRTGEKVFLECVQDMDHENMFWYRQDPGLGLRLIYFSYDVKMKEKGDIPEGYSVSREKKERFSLILESASTNQTSMYLCASSPGGPGNTIYFGEGSWLTVV.

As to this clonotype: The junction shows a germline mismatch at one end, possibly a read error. CDR3: CTSTITWSLANEQFF. In DNA, the CDR3 is TGTACCAGCACCATCACATGGTCCCTTGCCAATGAGCAGTTCTTC. The V call is TRBV12-3 or TRBV12-4, the J call TRBJ2-1; D is unclear. The CDR3 spans 15 residues.